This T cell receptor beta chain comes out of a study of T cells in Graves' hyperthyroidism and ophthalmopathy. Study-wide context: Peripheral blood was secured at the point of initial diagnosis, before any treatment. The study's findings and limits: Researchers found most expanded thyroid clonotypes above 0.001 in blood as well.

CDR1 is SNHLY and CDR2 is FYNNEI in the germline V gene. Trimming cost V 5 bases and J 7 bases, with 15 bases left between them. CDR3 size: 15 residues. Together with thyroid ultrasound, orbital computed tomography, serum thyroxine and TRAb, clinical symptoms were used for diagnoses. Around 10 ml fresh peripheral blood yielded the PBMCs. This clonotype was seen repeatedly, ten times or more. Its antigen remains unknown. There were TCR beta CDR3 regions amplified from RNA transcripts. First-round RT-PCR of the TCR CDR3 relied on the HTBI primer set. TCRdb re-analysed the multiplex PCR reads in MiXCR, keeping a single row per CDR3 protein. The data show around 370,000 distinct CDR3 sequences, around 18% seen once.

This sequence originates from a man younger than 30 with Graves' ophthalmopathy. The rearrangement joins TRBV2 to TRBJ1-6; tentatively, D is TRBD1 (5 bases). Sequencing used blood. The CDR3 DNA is TGTGCCAGCAGTCCTCGAGGGGAAGGCAATTCACCCCTCCACTTT. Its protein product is CASSPRGEGNSPLHF.